The TCR beta chain under discussion was sequenced for a study of cytomegalovirus exposure and HLA in healthy donors (dated by TCRdb to the late 2010s). Concerning the study at large: In an earlier analysis of under 600 of the donors, approximately 260 Gb of sequence data and 90 million to 120 million unique TCR beta sequences from roughly 190 million T cells were reported. An early release that covered about 600 HLA-typed donors contained around 300 gigabases of sequencing data and 65 million to 100 million unique TCR sequences. Of the 398 genotyped donors, approximately 82% fell in the genetic ancestry cluster associated with self-reported Caucasian donors. The study was designed to test whether signatures of past pathogen exposure could be identified by cataloging public T cell receptors. The study profiled the T cell repertoires of around 700 subjects by immunosequencing and related them to cytomegalovirus serostatus. Along with the approximately 700-subject first cohort, a separate validation cohort of over a hundred different subjects was used. The study combined high-throughput TCR immunosequencing, statistical association of individual TCRs with disease status, and machine learning to predict cytomegalovirus infection status. In a later analysis, previously published TCR beta repertoires from about 640 donors were re-analyzed and high-resolution HLA genotyping was added so that TCR occurrence patterns could be studied. Rather than using new phenotypic data, the later analysis identified candidate immune exposures from TCR beta sequences and from how often those sequences occurred across donors. To decide whether each TCR beta V gene segment behaved as functional or pseudogenic, an earlier analysis of fewer than 750 of the donors relied on high-throughput TCR beta sequencing. Alongside the repertoire data, information on donor age, sex, ethnicity and CMV serostatus was compiled. A later genetic analysis took genome-wide SNP genotypes for about 55% of the roughly 670 donors and used that subset as a discovery cohort. All discovery cohort repertoires had been generated using a single sequencing platform. Both class I and class II loci were covered by HLA typing, at four-digit resolution. Typing coverage differed by locus: A, B, C, DRB1 and DQB1 were typed in about 629-640 donors, DQA1 in approximately 520, DPA1 in around 580, and DPB1 in approximately 450. A handful of DR-DQ haplotypes were handled as single units for association and clustering because linkage in the cohort was strong. Across 300 to 500 genotyped donors of the cohort, an average of 235,054 unique TCR beta nucleotide sequences per donor were sequenced, and roughly a sixth of those sequences were non-productive. Study-wide findings and limitations: Compared with the roughly 710-donor mean, donors in an Asian-associated ancestry cluster had fewer N-insertions in productive TCRs, according to a later genetic analysis. The 87-base-pair reads could not distinguish some IMGT-functional V segments, including TRBV6-2 and TRBV6-3, so those segments were excluded. Most TCR sequences were observed very rarely across donors, whereas some public TCRs were present in many individuals. Assigning TCR associations to individual alleles was difficult when HLA alleles, especially DR and DQ, strongly co-occurred. The study gave a list of 150 to 200 TCR beta chains associated with cytomegalovirus. The authors suggested that the approach could potentially be extended to other disease states and immunological phenotypes. A later analysis found that HLA-associated TCR beta chains were more clonally expanded and had lower generation probabilities than equally common non-associated chains. The only immune exposure information available for the cohort was CMV serostatus. In vitro tests confirmed that a few of the cytomegalovirus-associated TCR beta chains recognize cytomegalovirus antigens. A later analysis found that TCR association rates varied across HLA loci, with DRB1 alleles showing the most associated TCRs and HLA-C alleles the fewest. Broadly in line with IMGT annotations, most TCR beta V segments showed up in productive rearrangements about 90% or about 30% of the time in an earlier analysis of 450 to 600 of the donors. In a later genetic analysis, a missense DCLRE1C variant was associated with V-gene and J-gene trimming of TCR beta chains, and the association was replicated in an independent cohort. A later analysis reported that several top co-occurrence clusters appeared linked to parvovirus B19, influenza, CMV and Epstein-Barr virus. A further reported finding was that TCR beta sequences accurately predicted the HLA-A and HLA-B alleles for most subjects in the first cohort. A later analysis associated about 17,000 TCR beta sequences with specific HLA alleles at a false discovery rate of 0.05. In a later analysis, most CMV-associated TCR beta chains were found to appear HLA-restricted, with HLA associations seemingly driven largely by CMV exposure. The classifier was reported to diagnose cytomegalovirus status with high specificity and sensitivity in both the original and validation cohorts. Because counts were too low, more than 15 rarely observed V segments, including chromosome 9 orphons, were left out of the earlier analysis of a few hundred of the donors. In this cohort, only TCR beta chains were sequenced, and detectable features were limited by the absence of alpha or paired-chain data. Because some donors lacked HLA typing at each locus, the association tests relied only on the typed subset. Sequencing depth was assumed to be roughly uniform across donors in the presence/absence analyses, though that assumption may not hold. Linkage disequilibrium might explain the correlated functional status among segregating V segments, but an unknown experimental factor could not be excluded. The sequencing pipeline was judged likely to have produced a cluster of highly shared sequence variants as a technical artifact.

V and J are trimmed by 5 bases and 3 bases, and the gene matches miss 3 bases of the junction. CDR1 and CDR2 were assigned from the germline V gene as SGHNT and YENEEA. From cysteine to phenylalanine, the CDR3 is 14 amino acids long. The DNA shown is the 42-base CDR3, in frame from base 1. About this clone: Its specific antigen is unknown. It has no much larger one-base neighbor in the sample; base qualities were not kept.

The receptor library was made with the immunoSEQ multiplex PCR assay. A mixture of 60 forward primers for TCR Vbeta segments and 13 reverse primers for TCR Jbeta segments was used in the multiplex PCR. Amplification of the CDR3 region of rearranged TCR beta genes was performed with a multiplex PCR assay on genomic DNA. The Illumina HiSeq System was used to sequence the amplified TCR beta libraries as 87-base-pair reads. In the paper's pipeline: A later analysis counted about 80 million unique TCR beta chains across the roughly 700 repertoires, and roughly 10 million of these chains were shared by at least two donors. Raw reads were error-corrected and collapsed into unique sequences by a nearest-neighbor algorithm in which closely related sequences were merged to remove PCR and sequencing errors. Alignment of CDR3 sequences to IMGT reference sequences was used to assign V, D and J gene segments. Each retained sequence needed at least a six-nucleotide match to both a V gene segment and a J gene segment. Rearrangements were classified as productive when the CDR3 lacked stop codons and remained in frame with V and J, and all other rearrangements were classified as non-productive. Following IMGT convention, CDR3 was defined as the stretch from the second conserved V-encoded cysteine up to the conserved J-encoded phenylalanine. The earlier analysis of 587 of the donors excluded any sequence lacking an unambiguous match to a single V gene segment. An earlier analysis of a few hundred of the donors classified V segments as functional when productive rearrangements were above 56.7% and as segregating when the standard deviation between donors was above 5%. A statistical classification framework was developed to diagnose cytomegalovirus status using the catalog of TCR beta chain sequences. In a later analysis, TCR nucleotide sequences were compared against IMGT/GENE-DB human TR gene sequences so that V and J genes could be assigned. Using the TCRdist pipeline, a later analysis assigned CDR3 sequences along with most-parsimonious VDJ recombination scenarios. In a later analysis, every TCR beta chain was defined by the combination of its CDR3 amino acid sequence and its V-gene family, and reads without a unique V-gene family were dropped. A later analysis removed several hundred highly shared, low-generation-probability nucleotide sequences to deal with suspected cross-contamination and a sequencing artifact. For each public chain, a later analysis derived a clonal expansion index from normalized ranks of inferred template counts within each repertoire. In a later analysis, generation probabilities were computed with a VDJ recombination model fitted to out-of-frame rearrangements, and the resulting probabilities were checked against IGoR. In a later analysis, hypergeometric tests were used to score TCR-TCR, TCR-HLA and TCR-CMV co-occurrence, with a repertoire-size bias correction applied to TCR pairs. To estimate false discovery rates, a later analysis permuted the HLA or CMV assignments 20 times. In a later analysis, co-occurring TCRs were grouped with DBSCAN, and TCRdist sequence similarity was added when clustering was performed within HLA-allele-positive subsets. For co-occurrence clustering, repertoires with fewer than 30,000 or more than 120,000 public chains were excluded, along with a handful of repertoires with anomalous nucleotide sharing. TCRdb's version of the immuneACCESS table is confined to in-frame rearrangements and falls short of the full clone set. An unresolved V gene accounts for under half of the shortfall where checked; the remainder is of unknown origin. V, J and clone size were drawn from that table, and D and trimming were deduced from the DNA. A total of nearly 110,000 clones appear in this sample, 70% to 85% of them only once. The ten largest clones represent roughly 3.9% of the sample.

In total, more than 500 healthy bone marrow donors made up the cohort. Cohort members were all nominally healthy when sampled, although unrecorded immune exposures were likely present. The donor tested CMV seronegative and was one of the 352 seronegative cohort members. A peripheral blood sample was provided by each donor, and peripheral blood mononuclear cells were used for TCR beta sequencing. The Qiagen DNeasy Blood Extraction Kit was used to extract genomic DNA from the blood cell samples. The sample comprised PBMCs. This TCR derives from a male donor in good health and CMV-seronegative. The chain joins TRBV11-3 to TRBJ1-3; TRBD1 agrees with 8 junctional bases. The DNA reads TGTGCCAGCAGCCGAACAGGGGGTGGAAACACCATATATTTT. Translated, this gives CASSRTGGGNTIYF.